The 18 T cell receptor beta chains listed next were all sequenced from one sample in a study of Graves' ophthalmopathy and Graves' hyperthyroidism. The TCR beta CDR3 regions underwent amplification from RNA transcripts. Second-round multiplex PCR came after a first-round RT-PCR that employed HTBI primers. TCRdb independently ran MiXCR on the multiplex PCR reads; one entry per CDR3 protein. The table records roughly 1.1 million distinct CDR3 sequences, around a third of them present only once. Material for sequencing was peripheral blood or thyroid tissue (not recorded which). Source of these receptors: an adult man with Graves' hyperthyroidism.

This clonotype was seen a few times. The chain combines TRBV7-4 with TRBJ1-6; 9 nucleotides align to TRBD1. Losses at the gene ends were 5 bases for V and 10 bases for J; bases not matched to a gene: 12. The length of the CDR3 is 16 residues. Germline V gives CDR1 SGHVT, CDR2 SQSDAQ. CDR3 sequence reads: CASSRLEGQGQSPLHF. CDR3 in DNA: TGTGCCAGCAGCCGCCTTGAGGGACAGGGCCAATCACCCCTCCACTTT.

This clonotype was counted ten times or more. The rearrangement joins TRBV4-3 to TRBJ2-7; 7 nucleotides line up with TRBD1. The CDR3 is 16 amino acids. In germline, CDR1 is LGHNA, CDR2 YSLEER. The J segment lost 0 bases and the V segment lost 3 bases, leaving 8 bases of the junction unmatched. The CDR3 sequence is CASSQDSTGSSYEQYF. CDR3 bases: TGCGCCAGCAGCCAGGATTCGACAGGGAGCTCCTACGAGCAGTACTTC.

This clonotype was observed a single time. The rearrangement links TRBV20-1 to TRBJ2-2, with 9 bases aligning to TRBD1. V trimming: 0 bases; J trimming: 6 bases; junction bases outside the gene matches: 8. There are 16 residues in the CDR3. Germline V lookup: CDR1 DFQATT, CDR2 SNEGSKA (reference sequence). Written as DNA, the CDR3 is TGCAGTGCTAGAGATGACAGGGGGTTCGGTTCCGGGGAGCTGTTTTTT. Its protein product is CSARDDRGFGSGELFF.

This clonotype was recorded at least ten times. The V call is TRBV7-8, the J call TRBJ1-4; maybe TRBD1 (6 bases). V lost 9 bases, J lost 0 bases, and 8 bases lay in between. Per germline, CDR1 SGHVS and CDR2 FQNEAQ. The CDR3 spans 13 residues. In DNA form, the CDR3 reads TGTGCCAGTACAGGGTCAACTAATGAAAAACTGTTTTTT. This gives the protein CASTGSTNEKLFF. Using reference TRBV7-8 and TRBJ1-4 for the parts outside the CDR3, the full variable domain is GAGVSQSPRYKVAKRGQDVALRCDPISGHVSLFWYQQALGQGPEFLTYFQNEAQLDKSGLPSDRFFAERPEGSVSTLKIQRTQQEDSAVYLCASTGSTNEKLFFGSGTQLSVL.

This clonotype showed up just a few times. At one boundary the junction diverges from the germline segment, which might be a read error. The chain has TRBV2 and TRBJ2-5; D perhaps matches TRBD2 (8 bases). Germline loops: CDR1 SNHLY, CDR2 FYNNEI. This CDR3 is built from 15 residues. This chain's CDR3 is CTSSRGGQTQETQYF. The CDR3 DNA sequence: TGTACCAGCAGCCGGGGGGGACAGACACAAGAGACCCAGTACTTC. The whole variable domain, filled in from reference TRBV2 and TRBJ2-5, reads EPEVTQTPSHQVTQMGQEVILRCVPISNHLYFYWYRQILGQKVEFLVSFYNNEISEKSEIFDDQFSVERPDGSNFTLKIRSTKLEDSAMYFCTSSRGGQTQETQYFGPGTRLLVL.

The V and J genes are TRBV12-3 or TRBV12-4 and TRBJ2-7, with 10 bases aligning to TRBD2. Trimming removed 3 bases from V and 1 base from J; junction bases left unmatched: 3. The CDR3 has 15 residues. The CDR3 region is CASSFGSGGSYEQYF. The CDR3 region has the DNA TGTGCCAGCAGTTTTGGTAGCGGGGGGTCCTACGAGCAGTACTTC.

The rearrangement links TRBV7-9 to TRBJ2-5; D uncertain. V lost 6 bases to trimming and J lost 5 bases, with 22 bases between them. CDR3 size: 16 residues. Germline-derived CDR1 and CDR2 are SEHNR and FQNEAQ (reference sequence). CDR3 region: CASSLSAWGSRETQYF. In DNA, the CDR3 is TGTGCCAGCAGTTTATCCGCCTGGGGTAGTCGGGAGACCCAGTACTTC.

The gene calls are TRBV20-1 and TRBJ2-7; D ambiguous. The CDR3 is 14 residues long. The V end was cut by 3 bases, the J end by 5 bases, with 17 bases between. Germline assignment: CDR1 DFQATT and CDR2 SNEGSKA (reference sequence). The CDR3 protein is CSARRSSSRDEQYF. The CDR3 DNA sequence: TGCAGTGCTAGGAGAAGCTCCTCTAGGGACGAGCAGTACTTC.

This clonotype was seen ten or more times. This chain uses TRBV10-3 with TRBJ2-6; the D gene is possibly TRBD1 (6 bases). Germline V gives CDR1 ENHRY, CDR2 SYGVKD. The V and J ends lost 10 bases and 2 bases respectively, with 12 bases between them. The CDR3 covers 14 residues. CDR3 sequence: CATSQGTGANVLTF. For the CDR3, the DNA is TGTGCCACTTCTCAGGGGACTGGGGCCAACGTCCTGACTTTC.

Worth noting for this clonotype: Without the conserved terminal phenylalanine or tryptophan, this CDR3 likely stems from a read error. It is unclear where the CDR3 begins or ends on the DNA, so no DNA is shown, and the CDR3 is as TCRdb lists it. The chain combines TRBV29-1 with TRBJ2-2. CDR1 is SQVTM and CDR2 is ANQGSEA in the germline V gene. The CDR3 is 9 amino acids in total, end residues counted. This chain's CDR3 is CSASGTDLV.

This clonotype was observed many times. This rearrangement joins TRBV11-2 to TRBJ2-5; 9 nucleotides align to TRBD1. The CDR3 is 14 amino acids. Trimming cost V 5 bases and J 3 bases; bases outside gene matches: 4. Germline CDR1 SGHAT, CDR2 FQNNGV. DNA of the CDR3: TGTGCCAGCAGCCCCGGACAGGGGAAAGAGACCCAGTACTTC. This codes for CASSPGQGKETQYF.

Regarding this clonotype: Being one base from a much bigger clone, this may be a read error. As DNA, the CDR3 is TGCAGTGCCGAGACAGGGGGCTACGAGCAGTACTTC. Protein product: CSAETGGYEQYF. V is TRBV20-1 and J is TRBJ2-7; 9 nucleotides agree with TRBD1. V lost 6 bases, J lost 3 bases, and 3 bases stayed unmatched. Germline assignment: CDR1 DFQATT and CDR2 SNEGSKA (reference sequence). The CDR3 runs 12 residues.

This clonotype was counted many times. The chain links TRBV10-1 to TRBJ1-2, with unresolved D. The V end was cut by 10 bases, the J end by 2 bases, with 14 bases between. Germline CDR1 is WNHNN and CDR2 is SYGVQD (reference sequence). The CDR3 length is 13 residues. The CDR3 sequence is CATSLARNYGYTF. The CDR3 nucleotides are TGCGCCACCTCCCTGGCCAGGAACTATGGCTACACCTTC.

The V call is TRBV7-3, the J call TRBJ1-2; 10 nucleotides line up with TRBD1. The length of the CDR3 is 15 residues. The germline V gene encodes CDR1 SGHTA and CDR2 FQGTGA. After removal of 3 bases from V and 7 bases from J, the junction contained 8 bases not matched to a gene. The CDR3 is CASSLNPTGGSGYTF. In DNA form, the CDR3 reads TGTGCCAGCAGCTTGAACCCGACAGGGGGCTCTGGCTACACCTTC.

There are a few counts of this clonotype. V gene TRBV20-1 combines with J gene TRBJ2-5; TRBD2 matches at 12 bases. There are 14 residues in the CDR3. Germline assignment: CDR1 DFQATT and CDR2 SNEGSKA (reference sequence). The J segment lost 3 bases and the V segment lost 7 bases, leaving 6 bases of the junction unmatched. The CDR3 loop reads CSGASGGAEETQYF. CDR3 coding DNA: TGCAGTGGCGCTAGCGGGGGGGCCGAAGAGACCCAGTACTTC.

Ten or more counts support this clonotype. The rearrangement joins TRBV11-1 to TRBJ2-5; D gene uncertain. CDR3 size: 12 residues. The germline V and J ends were trimmed by 10 bases and 5 bases, with 14 bases remaining between them. Per germline, CDR1 SGHAT and CDR2 FQDESV (reference sequence). The CDR3 region is CATTSMQETQYF. As DNA, the CDR3 is TGTGCCACTACCTCGATGCAGGAGACCCAGTACTTC.

There are many counts of this clonotype. V gene TRBV4-3 combines with J gene TRBJ2-5; 9 nucleotides align to TRBD1. This CDR3 is 14 amino acids long. Losses at the gene ends were 4 bases for V and 5 bases for J; bases not matched to a gene: 5. Germline values: CDR1 LGHNA, CDR2 YSLEER. This CDR3 is CASSLRTGVETQYF. The CDR3 nucleotides read TGCGCCAGCAGCCTCCGGACAGGGGTGGAGACCCAGTACTTC.

The chain has TRBV10-3 and TRBJ1-1; D remains unclear. The CDR3 contains 11 residues. Trimming removed 10 bases at V and 1 base at J, with 7 bases between. The germline gives CDR1 ENHRY, CDR2 SYGVKD. The chain's CDR3 is CANVPNTEAFF. CDR3 DNA: TGTGCCAACGTCCCGAACACTGAAGCTTTCTTT.